Sample share makes the clone carrying this T cell receptor beta chain medium-sized. What it binds is unknown. This record comes from a study of metastatic and nonmetastatic thyroid tumors. Overall study context: Repertoires of blood and of tissue (tumor or nodule) from malignant and benign thyroid patients were compared. Study conclusions and caveats: Malignant thyroid tumors reportedly exceeded benign nodules significantly in TCR beta diversity, with the difference appearing in blood and tumor.

Patients had received no treatment of any kind before thyroid surgery. TCRdb re-called the PCR reads via MiXCR. Counted here are more than 20,000 clones, more than 15% occurring once; the ten biggest clones make up 2.7%. Germline assignment: CDR1 MNHEY and CDR2 SVGAGI. V was clipped by 2 bases and J by 7 bases; unmatched bases: 4. This CDR3 has 14 amino acids. The sequenced sample consisted of adjacent normal tissue. The chain has TRBV6-5 and TRBJ2-1, with 8 positions matching TRBD1. This clonotype was sampled from a male donor with papillary thyroid cancer or a benign thyroid nodule (not recorded which). Some clones in this sample may be carry-over from other donors' samples. The CDR3 bases are TGTGCCAGCAGTTACGTAACAGGGGGGAATGAGCAGTTCTTC. This codes for CASSYVTGGNEQFF.